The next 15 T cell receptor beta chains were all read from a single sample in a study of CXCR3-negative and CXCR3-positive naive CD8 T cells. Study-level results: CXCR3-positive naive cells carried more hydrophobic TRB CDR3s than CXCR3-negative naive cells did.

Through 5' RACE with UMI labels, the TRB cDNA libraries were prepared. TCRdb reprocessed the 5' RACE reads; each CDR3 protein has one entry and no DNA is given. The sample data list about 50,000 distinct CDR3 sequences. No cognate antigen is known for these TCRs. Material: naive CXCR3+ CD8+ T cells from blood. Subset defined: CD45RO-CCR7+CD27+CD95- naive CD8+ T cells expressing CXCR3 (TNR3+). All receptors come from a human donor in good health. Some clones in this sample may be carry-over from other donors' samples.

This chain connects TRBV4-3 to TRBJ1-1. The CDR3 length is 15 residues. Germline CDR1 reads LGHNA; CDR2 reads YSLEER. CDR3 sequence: CASSQDEYQYTEAFF.

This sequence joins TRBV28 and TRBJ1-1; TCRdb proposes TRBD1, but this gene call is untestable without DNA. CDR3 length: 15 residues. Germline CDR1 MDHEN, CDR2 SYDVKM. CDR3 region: CASSDRVEMNTEAFF. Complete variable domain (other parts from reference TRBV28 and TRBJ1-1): DVKVTQSSRYLVKRTGEKVFLECVQDMDHENMFWYRQDPGLGLRLIYFSYDVKMKEKGDIPEGYSVSREKKERFSLILESASTNQTSMYLCASSDRVEMNTEAFFGQGTRLTVV.

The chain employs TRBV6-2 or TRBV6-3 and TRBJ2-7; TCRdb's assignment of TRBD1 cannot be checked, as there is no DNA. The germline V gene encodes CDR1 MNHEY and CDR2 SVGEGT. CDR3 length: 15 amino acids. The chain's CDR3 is CASTTGAGHSYEQYF.

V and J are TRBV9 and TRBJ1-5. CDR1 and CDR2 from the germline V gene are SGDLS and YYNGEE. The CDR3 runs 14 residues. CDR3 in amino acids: CASSVGHMNQPQHF.

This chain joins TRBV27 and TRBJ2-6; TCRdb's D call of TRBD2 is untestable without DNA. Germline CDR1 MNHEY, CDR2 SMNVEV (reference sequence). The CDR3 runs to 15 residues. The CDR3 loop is CATLGRHSGANVLTF.

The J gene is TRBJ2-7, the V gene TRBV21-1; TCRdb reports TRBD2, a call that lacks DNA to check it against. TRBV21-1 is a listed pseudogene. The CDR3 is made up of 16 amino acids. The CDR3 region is CASSKDSAGGRREQYF.

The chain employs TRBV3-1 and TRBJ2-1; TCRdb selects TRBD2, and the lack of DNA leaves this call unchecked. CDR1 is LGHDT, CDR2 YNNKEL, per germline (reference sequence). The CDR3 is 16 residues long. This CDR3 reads CASIGLAGGPYNEQFF.

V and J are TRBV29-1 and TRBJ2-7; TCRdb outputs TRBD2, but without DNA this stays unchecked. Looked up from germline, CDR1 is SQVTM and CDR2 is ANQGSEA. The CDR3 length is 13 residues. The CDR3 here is CSVAEGDSYEQYF.

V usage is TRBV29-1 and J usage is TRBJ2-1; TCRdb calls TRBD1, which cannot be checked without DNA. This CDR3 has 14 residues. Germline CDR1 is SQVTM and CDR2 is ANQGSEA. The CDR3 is CSVEGGQGGNEQFF.

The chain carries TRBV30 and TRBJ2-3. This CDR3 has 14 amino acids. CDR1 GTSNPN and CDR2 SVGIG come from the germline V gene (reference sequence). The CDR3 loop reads CAWRTGIGTDTQYF.

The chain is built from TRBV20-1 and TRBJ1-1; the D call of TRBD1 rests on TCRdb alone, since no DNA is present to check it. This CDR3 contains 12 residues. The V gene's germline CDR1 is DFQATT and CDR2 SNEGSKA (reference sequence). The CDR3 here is CSAIRGDTEAFF.

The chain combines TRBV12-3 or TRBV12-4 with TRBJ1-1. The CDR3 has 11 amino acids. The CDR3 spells CASSFEAGAFF.

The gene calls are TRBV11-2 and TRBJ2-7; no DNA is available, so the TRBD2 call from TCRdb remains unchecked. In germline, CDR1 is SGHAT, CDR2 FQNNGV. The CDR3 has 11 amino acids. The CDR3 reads CASGGGYEQYF.

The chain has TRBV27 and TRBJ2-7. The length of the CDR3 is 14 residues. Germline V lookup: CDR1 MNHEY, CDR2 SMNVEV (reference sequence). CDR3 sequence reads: CASSLGGSSYEQYF.

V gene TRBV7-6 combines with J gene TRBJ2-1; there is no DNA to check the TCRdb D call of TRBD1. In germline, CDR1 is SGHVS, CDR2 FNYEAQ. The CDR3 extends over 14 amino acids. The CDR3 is CASSQLDSYNEQFF. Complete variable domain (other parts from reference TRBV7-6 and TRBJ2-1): GAGVSQSPRYKVTKRGQDVALRCDPISGHVSLYWYRQALGQGPEFLTYFNYEAQQDKSGLPNDRFSAERPEGSISTLTIQRTEQRDSAMYRCASSQLDSYNEQFFGPGTRLTVL.